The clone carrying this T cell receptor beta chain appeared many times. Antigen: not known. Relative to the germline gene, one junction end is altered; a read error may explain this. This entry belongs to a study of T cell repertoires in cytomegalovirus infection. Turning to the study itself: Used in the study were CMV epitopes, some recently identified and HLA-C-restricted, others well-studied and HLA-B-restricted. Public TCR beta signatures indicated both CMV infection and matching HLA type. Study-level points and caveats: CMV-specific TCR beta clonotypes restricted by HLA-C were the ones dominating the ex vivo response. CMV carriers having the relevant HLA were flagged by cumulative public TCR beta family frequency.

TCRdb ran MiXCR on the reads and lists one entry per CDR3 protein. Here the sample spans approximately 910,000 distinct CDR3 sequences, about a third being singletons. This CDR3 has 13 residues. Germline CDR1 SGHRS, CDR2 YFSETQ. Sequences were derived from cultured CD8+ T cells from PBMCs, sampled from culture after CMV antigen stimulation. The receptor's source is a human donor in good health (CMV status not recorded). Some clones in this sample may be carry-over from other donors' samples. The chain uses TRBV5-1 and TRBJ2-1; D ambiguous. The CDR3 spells CASSLSPYNEQFF. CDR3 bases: TGTGCCAGCAGCCTTAGTCCCTACAATGAGCAGTTCTTC.